One sample yielded the 17 T cell receptor beta chains listed below, sequenced in a study of vaccination and CD4 T cells after COVID-19 (dated by TCRdb to between 2021 and 2023). Library method: PCR. Sequencing used an Illumina iSeq 100. DNA from cultured CD4+ T cells was subjected to TCR sequencing with the Oncomine TCR Beta short-read assay at the Johns Hopkins FTIC core. TCRdb reanalyzed the raw reads on its own, using fastp at Q25 for trimming and MiXCR for clone calling, and kept in-frame beta chains. Identical CDR3 proteins give one entry, which carries the most common genes and DNA. The sample yields roughly 8,000 distinct CDR3 sequences; about 42% were counted once. The ten largest clonotypes hold roughly a fifth of the sample. This specimen's treatment or condition label, interpreted: roughly nine-day PBMC culture with coronavirus spike peptide pools or control peptides (ViraFEST assay). CD4+ T cells from unexposed donors were collected before the COVID-19 pandemic (2011-2018).

For these TCRs, the target antigens are not known. The sequencing sample was made of CD4+ T cells from blood, cultured in vitro. These receptors all stem from a human donor in good health.

This chain uses TRBV7-7 with TRBJ2-5; D call uncertain. CDR3 length: 16 amino acids. Deletions cut 5 bases from V and 5 bases from J, with 21 bases between. Germline values: CDR1 SSHAT, CDR2 FNYEAQ (reference sequence). The CDR3, as DNA: TGTGCCAGCAGCCGATTGGACCCAGACGGCGTGGAGACCCAGTACTTC. Amino acids: CASSRLDPDGVETQYF.

This chain connects TRBV5-4 to TRBJ2-3, with 8 bases matching TRBD2. The CDR3 has 16 amino acids. Germline trimming cut 2 bases from V and 0 bases from J; bases unmatched to any gene: 5. Germline V gene data show CDR1 as SGHNT and CDR2 as YYREEE (reference sequence). As DNA, the CDR3 is TGTGCCAGCAGCTTCTCCCGGGGGGGAAGCACAGATACGCAGTATTTT. Encoded protein: CASSFSRGGSTDTQYF.

In this sample, this clonotype turned up a few times. The CDR3 loop reads CASSATGANYGYTF. The CDR3 DNA follows: TGTGCCAGCAGTGCGACAGGGGCTAACTATGGCTACACCTTC. The V gene is TRBV28, the J gene TRBJ1-2, with 8 bases aligning to TRBD1. This CDR3 has 14 residues. V shed 5 bases, J shed 0 bases, and the junction held 2 bases outside the gene matches. Looked up from germline, CDR1 is MDHEN and CDR2 is SYDVKM.

CDR3 bases: TGTGCCAGCAGTGGGACGGGTAATAGCAATCAGCCCCAGCATTTT. Its translation: CASSGTGNSNQPQHF. The chain carries TRBV6-1 and TRBJ1-5; no reliable D call. With 4 bases removed from V and 0 bases from J, the gap between germline ends came to 10 bases. The CDR3 length is 15 residues. Germline assignment: CDR1 MNHNS and CDR2 SASEGT.

This clonotype was detected once. The chain carries TRBV9 and TRBJ2-1; 9 nucleotides match TRBD2. The CDR3 is 15 amino acids. Trimming took 3 bases from V and 2 from J; bases not matched to a gene: 3. Germline CDR1 and CDR2: SGDLS and YYNGEE. The CDR3 DNA follows: TGTGCCAGCAGCGCGGGACTAGCTCCCTACAATGAGCAGTTCTTC. Translated, it gives CASSAGLAPYNEQFF.

This clonotype has only a few counts. This chain uses TRBV20-1 with TRBJ2-1; 11 bases fit TRBD2. This CDR3 is built from 15 residues. V shed 5 bases and J 5 bases; nucleotides not matched to a gene: 8. CDR1 DFQATT and CDR2 SNEGSKA come from the germline V gene (reference sequence). This chain's CDR3 is CSAVRTSGSHNEQFF. CDR3 nucleotides: TGCAGTGCTGTACGTACTAGCGGGAGCCACAATGAGCAGTTCTTC.

The V gene is TRBV7-2, the J gene TRBJ2-7; D is unclear. Germline loops: CDR1 SGHTA, CDR2 FQGNSA. Trimming left V 2 bases short and J 3 bases short, with 8 bases between. This CDR3 contains 13 residues. CDR3: CASSLQTGYEQYF. The DNA of the CDR3 is TGTGCCAGCAGCTTACAGACTGGCTACGAGCAGTACTTC.

This clonotype has a handful of counts. The rearrangement joins TRBV7-9 to TRBJ1-2; 9 nucleotides align to TRBD1. Germline V gene data show CDR1 as SEHNR and CDR2 as FQNEAQ (reference sequence). This CDR3 spans 14 amino acids. J lost 7 bases, V lost 3 bases, and 6 bases had no gene match. CDR3: CASSLGQGLSGYTF. In DNA, the CDR3 is TGTGCCAGCAGCTTGGGACAGGGTCTTAGTGGCTACACCTTC.

The chain combines TRBV6-5 with TRBJ1-6; TRBD1 matches 8 bases. This CDR3 is built from 18 residues. Germline V lookup: CDR1 MNHEY, CDR2 SVGAGI. J gave up 1 base and V 4 bases, and 9 bases lay outside the gene matches. The CDR3 is CASSFRGQGSSYNSPLHF. The DNA for the CDR3 is TGTGCCAGCAGTTTCCGAGGACAGGGCAGTTCCTATAATTCACCCCTCCACTTT.

The chain carries TRBV27 and TRBJ1-6; a possible D gene is TRBD1 (6 bases). The CDR3 covers 15 residues. V lost 4 bases and J 8 bases, leaving 15 bases between the germline ends. Germline CDR1 MNHEY, CDR2 SMNVEV (reference sequence). The CDR3 bases are TGTGCCAGCAGTTCCCCGGAGGGGGTTTATTCACCCCTCCACTTT. Amino acid sequence: CASSSPEGVYSPLHF.

The V call is TRBV19, the J call TRBJ1-1, with 8 positions matching TRBD1. V lost 6 bases and J lost 1; bases outside the gene matches: 7. Germline V CDR1 and CDR2: LNHDA, SQIVND (reference sequence). This CDR3 is built from 15 residues. The CDR3 coding sequence is TGTGCCAGTAGGACGACAGGGGTTAAGAACACTGAAGCTTTCTTT. This sequence encodes CASRTTGVKNTEAFF.

The sample holds a few counts of this clonotype. This chain links TRBV12-3 or TRBV12-4 with TRBJ1-2, with 7 bases aligning to TRBD1. V trimming: 6 bases; J trimming: 0 bases; junction bases outside the gene matches: 7. CDR3 size: 15 residues. The CDR3 spells CASSPGTAPNYGYTF. The CDR3 DNA reads as TGTGCCAGCAGCCCTGGGACAGCGCCTAACTATGGCTACACCTTC.

This clonotype turned up a few times. The chain links TRBV6-1 to TRBJ1-5, with 9 nucleotides matching TRBD1. J was trimmed by 6 bases and V by 4 bases; bases with no gene match: 4. The CDR3 spans 14 residues. Germline V lookup: CDR1 MNHNS, CDR2 SASEGT. CDR3 protein: CASSGGTGIQPQHF. The CDR3 DNA reads TGTGCCAGCAGTGGAGGGACAGGGATTCAGCCCCAGCATTTT.

This sequence joins TRBV6-1 and TRBJ2-1; D may match TRBD1 or TRBD2 (6 bases each). The CDR3 has 13 amino acids. CDR1 MNHNS and CDR2 SASEGT come from the germline V gene. Trimming left V 7 bases short and J 7 bases short, with 14 bases between. CDR3 amino acids: CASTGSRGNEQFF. The CDR3 DNA reads as TGTGCCAGCACCGGGAGCAGGGGTAATGAGCAGTTCTTC.

This clonotype occurred a few times. The chain uses TRBV7-8 and TRBJ1-6; the D is unclear. With 2 bases removed from V and 9 bases from J, the gap between germline ends came to 14 bases. The CDR3 extends over 15 amino acids. Germline assignment: CDR1 SGHVS and CDR2 FQNEAQ. The CDR3 sequence is CASSLQPDGVSPLHF. The CDR3 region has the DNA TGTGCCAGCAGCTTACAACCCGACGGGGTTTCACCCCTCCACTTT.

The chain combines TRBV19 with TRBJ2-7; D may match TRBD1 or TRBD2 (6 bases each). The V gene lost 5 bases and the J gene lost 3 bases, with 17 bases spanning the gap. CDR3 length: 15 amino acids. The germline V gene encodes CDR1 LNHDA and CDR2 SQIVND (reference sequence). In DNA, the CDR3 is TGTGCCAGTAGTTCCCGGGGGCAGGGGAACTACGAGCAGTACTTC. Translated: CASSSRGQGNYEQYF.

This chain joins TRBV6-2 or TRBV6-3 and TRBJ2-3, with 7 bases fitting TRBD1. This CDR3 region has 16 residues. Germline V CDR1 and CDR2: MNHEY, SVGEGT. V gave up 0 bases and J gave up 4 bases; unmatched junction bases: 7. This chain's CDR3 is CASSYSTGLFSDTQYF. For the CDR3, the DNA is TGTGCCAGCAGTTACTCGACAGGGTTGTTCTCAGATACGCAGTATTTT.